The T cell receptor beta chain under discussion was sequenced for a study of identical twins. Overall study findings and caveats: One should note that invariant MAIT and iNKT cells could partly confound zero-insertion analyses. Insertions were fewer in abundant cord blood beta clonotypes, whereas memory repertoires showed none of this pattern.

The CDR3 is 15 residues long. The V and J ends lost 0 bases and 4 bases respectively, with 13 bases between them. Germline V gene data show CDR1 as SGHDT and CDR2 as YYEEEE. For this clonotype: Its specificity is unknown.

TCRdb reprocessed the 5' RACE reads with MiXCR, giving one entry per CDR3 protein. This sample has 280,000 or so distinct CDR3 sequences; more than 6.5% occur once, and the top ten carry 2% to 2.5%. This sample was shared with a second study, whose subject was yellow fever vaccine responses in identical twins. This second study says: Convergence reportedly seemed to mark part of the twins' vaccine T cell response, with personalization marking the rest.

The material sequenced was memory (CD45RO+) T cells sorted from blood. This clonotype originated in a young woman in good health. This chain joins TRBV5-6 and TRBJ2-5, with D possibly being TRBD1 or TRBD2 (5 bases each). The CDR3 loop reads CASSLVGEFGETQYF. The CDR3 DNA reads TGTGCCAGCAGCTTGGTGGGGGAGTTCGGAGAGACCCAGTACTTC. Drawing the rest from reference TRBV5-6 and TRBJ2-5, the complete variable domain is DAGVTQSPTHLIKTRGQQVTLRCSPKSGHDTVSWYQQALGQGPQFIFQYYEEEERQRGNFPDRFSGHQFPNYSSELNVNALLLGDSALYLCASSLVGEFGETQYFGPGTRLLVL.